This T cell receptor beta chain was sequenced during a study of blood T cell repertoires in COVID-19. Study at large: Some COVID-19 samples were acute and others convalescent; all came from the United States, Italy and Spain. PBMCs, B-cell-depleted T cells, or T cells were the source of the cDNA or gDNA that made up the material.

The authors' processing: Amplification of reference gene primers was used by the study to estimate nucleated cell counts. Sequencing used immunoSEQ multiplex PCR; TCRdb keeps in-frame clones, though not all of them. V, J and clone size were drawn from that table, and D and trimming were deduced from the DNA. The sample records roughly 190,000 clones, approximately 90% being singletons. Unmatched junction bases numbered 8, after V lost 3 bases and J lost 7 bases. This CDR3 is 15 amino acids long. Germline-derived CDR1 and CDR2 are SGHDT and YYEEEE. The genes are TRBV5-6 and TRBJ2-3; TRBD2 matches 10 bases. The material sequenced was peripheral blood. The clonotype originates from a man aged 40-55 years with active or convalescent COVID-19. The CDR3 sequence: CASSWLAGEKNTQYF. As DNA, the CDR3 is TGTGCCAGCAGCTGGCTAGCGGGGGAAAAGAATACGCAGTATTTT. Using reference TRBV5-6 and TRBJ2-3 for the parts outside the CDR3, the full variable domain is DAGVTQSPTHLIKTRGQQVTLRCSPKSGHDTVSWYQQALGQGPQFIFQYYEEEERQRGNFPDRFSGHQFPNYSSELNVNALLLGDSALYLCASSWLAGEKNTQYFGPGTRLTVL.